These 23 T cell receptor beta chains share one sample of origin, sequenced in a study of TIL therapy for anti-PD-1-resistant metastatic lung cancer. This was the immunoSEQ v3 assay. Sequencing was performed with immunoSEQ multiplex PCR; in TCRdb, only in-frame clones are kept and a portion is missing. The sample comprises more than 15,000 clones, 83% of which are singletons, and about 2% rests with the top ten. The time point here: pre-treatment sample, taken before nivolumab and TIL therapy. The input for sequencing was blood, taken at baseline. The receptors originated from a person between 25 and 80 years old with non-small cell lung cancer.

This clone has a handful of counts. This chain connects TRBV10-3 to TRBJ1-5, with 7 bases aligning to TRBD1. This CDR3 contains 17 residues. Trimming removed 0 bases from V and 4 bases from J; junction bases left unmatched: 9. Germline values: CDR1 ENHRY, CDR2 SYGVKD. The CDR3 protein is CAISESGTQGGNQPQHF. CDR3 DNA sequence: TGTGCCATCAGTGAGTCCGGGACCCAGGGGGGTAATCAGCCCCAGCATTTT.

As for this clone: The same CDR3 arises from other DNA sequences in this sample as well. The chain employs TRBV12-5 and TRBJ2-3; D is uncertain. The CDR3 spans 12 residues. Trimming took 1 base from V and 4 from J, leaving 3 bases between them. In germline, CDR1 is LGHNT, CDR2 FRNRAP. CDR3 residues: CASGLGPDTQYF. DNA for the CDR3: TGTGCTAGTGGTTTGGGACCAGATACGCAGTATTTT.

This chain connects TRBV19 to TRBJ1-5, with 9 bases fitting TRBD1. The length of the CDR3 is 14 residues. Germline V gene data show CDR1 as LNHDA and CDR2 as SQIVND (reference sequence). Trimming removed 6 bases from V and 5 bases from J; junction bases left unmatched: 5. CDR3 DNA: TGTGCCAGTAGGGGGGACAGGGATTATCAGCCCCAGCATTTT. Residues: CASRGDRDYQPQHF.

This chain joins TRBV10-1 and TRBJ1-5; D uncertain. Germline CDR1 is WNHNN and CDR2 is SYGVQD (reference sequence). CDR3 length: 12 residues. Trimming removed 8 bases at V and 6 bases at J, with 11 bases between. The CDR3 DNA reads TGCGCCAGCTGGGCCCGATGTCAGCCCCAGCATTTT. Residues: CASWARCQPQHF.

J is TRBJ1-4 and V is TRBV29-1, with TRBD1 identical over 10 bases. V shed 6 bases, J shed 6 bases, and the junction held 7 bases outside the gene matches. The CDR3 covers 14 residues. Germline CDR1 is SQVTM and CDR2 is ANQGSEA. The CDR3 nucleotides are TGCAGCGTCGGTAAGACAGGGGGCTATGAAAAACTGTTTTTT. Its translation: CSVGKTGGYEKLFF.

This chain connects TRBV20-1 to TRBJ2-7; D is undetermined. V was cut by 6 bases and J by 1 base, with 7 bases left in between. Germline CDR1 and CDR2: DFQATT and SNEGSKA (reference sequence). The CDR3 consists of 11 residues. Written as DNA, the CDR3 is TGCAGTGCCCATCTATCCTACGAGCAGTACTTC. This codes for CSAHLSYEQYF.

For the CDR3, the DNA is TGTGCCAGCTCACCATCCCCACCCCCTAATTCACCCCTCCACTTT. Protein product: CASSPSPPPNSPLHF. The chain recombines TRBV18 with TRBJ1-6, with unresolved D. From germline, CDR1 is KGHSH and CDR2 LQKENI. V was trimmed by 2 bases and J by 6 bases, leaving 11 bases between them. The CDR3 has 15 amino acids.

The chain uses TRBV6-1 and TRBJ1-4, with TRBD1 as a possible D gene (5 bases). The CDR3 is made up of 13 amino acids. Germline values: CDR1 MNHNS, CDR2 SASEGT. Between the trimmed V and J ends, which lost 9 bases and 8 bases, there was a span of 16 bases. CDR3 nucleotide sequence: TGTGCCAGTACCGGGACCCTAGGGGAAAAACTGTTTTTT. This encodes CASTGTLGEKLFF.

This clone was seen a single time. The chain is built from TRBV6-5 and TRBJ1-1, with D unclear. Germline V lookup: CDR1 MNHEY, CDR2 SVGAGI. V was clipped by 6 bases and J by 8 bases, with 10 bases between them. The CDR3 is 11 amino acids. CDR3 nucleotide sequence: TGTGCCAGCAGCCGGAACAGCGAAGCTTTCTTT. Translation gives CASSRNSEAFF.

V is TRBV30 and J is TRBJ2-7; D is tentatively TRBD1 or TRBD2 (6 bases each). The CDR3 covers 13 residues. With 5 bases removed from V and 2 bases from J, the gap between germline ends came to 13 bases. CDR1 and CDR2 (germline): GTSNPN, SVGIG (reference sequence). In DNA form, the CDR3 reads TGTGCCTGGGGAGGGACATCCGCCTACGAGCAGTACTTC. It codes for CAWGGTSAYEQYF.

This clone was seen more than once but under ten times. This chain joins TRBV28 and TRBJ2-4, with D uncertain. The ends were cut back, 6 bases at V and 7 bases at J, with 22 bases in the middle. The length of the CDR3 is 16 residues. Germline CDR1 MDHEN, CDR2 SYDVKM. CDR3 in amino acids: CASSPTLASLRNIQYF. CDR3 in DNA: TGTGCCAGCAGCCCAACCCTGGCCTCCCTGAGGAACATTCAGTACTTC.

Of note for this clone: Lacking the conserved final phenylalanine or tryptophan, this CDR3 likely reflects a read error. The chain employs TRBV11-2 and TRBJ1-3; unclear D gene. Germline CDR1 and CDR2: SGHAT and FQNNGV. The CDR3 sequence is 17 residues long. Trimming took off 1 base at V and 0 bases at J, with 13 bases between the two ends. CDR3 in DNA: TGTGCCAGCAGCTTAGCGACGGCGGAATACTCTGGAAACACCATATATTCT. It translates to CASSLATAEYSGNTIYS.

V is TRBV28 and J is TRBJ1-5, with D hard to call. CDR3 size: 14 residues. Per the germline V gene, CDR1 is MDHEN and CDR2 is SYDVKM. Deletions cut 3 bases from V and 4 bases from J, with 10 bases between. This CDR3 reads CASSFKGRNQPQHF. CDR3 sequence (DNA): TGTGCCAGCAGTTTTAAGGGCAGGAATCAGCCCCAGCATTTT.

Worth noting for this clone: The germline gene is not matched at one end of the junction; a read error may be the cause. V and J are TRBV18 and TRBJ1-2; TRBD1 is a possible D gene (6 bases). Germline CDR1 KGHSH, CDR2 LQKENI. This CDR3 comprises 13 residues. The CDR3 here is CASSPQGGDGYTF. CDR3 DNA: TGTGCCAGCTCCCCACAGGGAGGTGACGGCTACACCTTC.

This chain joins TRBV4-3 and TRBJ2-3; TRBD2 matches 8 bases. The CDR3 is 17 residues long. CDR1 and CDR2 from the germline V gene are LGHNA and YSLEER. The J segment lost 3 bases and the V segment lost 2 bases, leaving 10 bases of the junction unmatched. The CDR3 sequence is CASSQYHGGAATDTQYF. The CDR3 bases are TGCGCCAGCAGCCAATACCACGGGGGGGCTGCAACAGATACGCAGTATTTT.

The V and J genes are TRBV6-5 and TRBJ1-5; 7 bases are shared with TRBD1. Losses at the gene ends were 2 bases for V and 1 base for J; bases not matched to a gene: 5. The CDR3 is made up of 16 amino acids. Germline V gene lookup returns CDR1 MNHEY and CDR2 SVGAGI. The CDR3 loop is CASSYRGPSSNQPQHF. The DNA for the CDR3 is TGTGCCAGCAGTTACAGGGGGCCCTCGAGCAATCAGCCCCAGCATTTT.

The rearrangement joins TRBV6-6 to TRBJ2-1; TRBD2 might be the D (7 bases). The CDR3 has 16 amino acids. CDR1 is MNHNY, CDR2 SVGAGI, per germline (reference sequence). V was trimmed by 10 bases and J by 8 bases, leaving 27 bases between them. CDR3 nucleotide sequence: TGTGCCACCTCTACTAGATGGGGGGGCCTTAATGATGAGCAGTTCTTC. It yields the protein CATSTRWGGLNDEQFF.

The V gene is TRBV19, the J gene TRBJ1-2, with D tentatively TRBD1 (6 bases). The V and J ends lost 1 base and 2 bases respectively, with 17 bases between them. From germline, CDR1 is LNHDA and CDR2 SQIVND (reference sequence). The CDR3 length is 17 residues. This CDR3 is CASSIGVGQGTNYGYTF. The CDR3 region has the DNA TGTGCCAGTAGTATAGGTGTCGGGCAGGGGACCAACTATGGCTACACCTTC.

V gene TRBV7-9 combines with J gene TRBJ2-5; 7 bases fit TRBD1. The V gene end was trimmed by 2 bases and the J gene end by 2 bases; junction bases not matched to a gene: 11. This CDR3 is built from 17 residues. The germline V gene encodes CDR1 SEHNR and CDR2 FQNEAQ (reference sequence). CDR3 sequence reads: CASSLLDRVREQETQYF. DNA for the CDR3: TGTGCCAGCAGCTTACTAGACAGGGTGAGGGAGCAAGAGACCCAGTACTTC.

The chain employs TRBV30 and TRBJ2-5, with 9 bases matching TRBD1. V was clipped by 8 bases and J by 5 bases; unmatched bases: 15. The CDR3 has 15 amino acids. The germline V gene has CDR1 GTSNPN and CDR2 SVGIG (reference sequence). The CDR3 is CAGQTQQGARETQYF. The CDR3 nucleotides are TGTGCCGGGCAAACCCAACAGGGGGCGCGGGAGACCCAGTACTTC.

The V call is TRBV27, the J call TRBJ2-3; 10 bases line up with TRBD2. CDR1 and CDR2 from the germline V gene are MNHEY and SMNVEV (reference sequence). The CDR3 runs to 15 residues. The junction had 6 bases not matched to a gene; V was cut back by 5 bases and J by 4 bases. The CDR3 DNA sequence: TGTGCCAGCAGTCCCACTAGCGGGGAAGCAGATACGCAGTATTTT. The encoded protein is CASSPTSGEADTQYF.

The count of this clone is one. The chain uses TRBV19 and TRBJ1-1; tentatively, D is TRBD1 (5 bases). The CDR3 contains 13 residues. Trimming left V 5 bases short and J 4 bases short, with 11 bases between. Germline V gene lookup returns CDR1 LNHDA and CDR2 SQIVND (reference sequence). The CDR3: CASSRRGVTEAFF. The CDR3 bases are TGTGCCAGTAGTCGGAGGGGCGTCACTGAAGCTTTCTTT.

This clone is a singleton in its sample. The chain couples TRBV20-1 to TRBJ1-2; D remains unclear. This CDR3 spans 11 amino acids. V shed 1 base and J shed 8 bases, with 8 bases lying between them. Per the germline V gene, CDR1 is DFQATT and CDR2 is SNEGSKA (reference sequence). This CDR3 is CSARVATGYTF. CDR3 in DNA: TGCAGTGCTAGAGTGGCGACCGGCTACACCTTC.